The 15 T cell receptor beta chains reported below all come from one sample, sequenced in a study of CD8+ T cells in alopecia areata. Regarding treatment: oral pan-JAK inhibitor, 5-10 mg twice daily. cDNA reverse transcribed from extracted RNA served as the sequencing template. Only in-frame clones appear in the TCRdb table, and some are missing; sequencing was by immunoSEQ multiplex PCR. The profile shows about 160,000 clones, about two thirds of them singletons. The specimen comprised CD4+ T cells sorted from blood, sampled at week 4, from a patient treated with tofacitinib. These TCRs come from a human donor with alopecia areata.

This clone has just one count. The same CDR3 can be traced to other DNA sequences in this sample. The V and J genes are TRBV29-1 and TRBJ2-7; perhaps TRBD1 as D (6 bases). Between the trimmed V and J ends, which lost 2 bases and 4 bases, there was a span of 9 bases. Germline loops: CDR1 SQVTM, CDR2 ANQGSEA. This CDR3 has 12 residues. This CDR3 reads CSVETGTYEQYF. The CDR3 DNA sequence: TGCAGCGTTGAAACAGGGACGTACGAGCAGTACTTC.

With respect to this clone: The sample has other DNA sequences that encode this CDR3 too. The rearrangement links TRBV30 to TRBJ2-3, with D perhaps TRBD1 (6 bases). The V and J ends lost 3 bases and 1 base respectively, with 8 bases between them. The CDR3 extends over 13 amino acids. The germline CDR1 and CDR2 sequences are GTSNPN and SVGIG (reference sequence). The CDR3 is CAWRGAGTDTQYF. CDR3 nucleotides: TGTGCCTGGAGGGGGGCGGGCACAGATACGCAGTATTTT.

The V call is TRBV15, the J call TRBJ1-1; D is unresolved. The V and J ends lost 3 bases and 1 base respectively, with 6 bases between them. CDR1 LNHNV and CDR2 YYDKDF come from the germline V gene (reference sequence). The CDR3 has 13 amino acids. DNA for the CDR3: TGTGCCACCAGCAGGCGTCCGAACACTGAAGCTTTCTTT. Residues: CATSRRPNTEAFF.

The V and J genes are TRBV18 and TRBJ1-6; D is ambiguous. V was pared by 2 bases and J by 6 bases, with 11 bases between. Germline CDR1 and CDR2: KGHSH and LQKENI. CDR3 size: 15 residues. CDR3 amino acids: CASSPNAVLNSPLHF. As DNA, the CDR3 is TGTGCCAGCTCACCAAACGCAGTGCTTAATTCACCCCTCCACTTT.

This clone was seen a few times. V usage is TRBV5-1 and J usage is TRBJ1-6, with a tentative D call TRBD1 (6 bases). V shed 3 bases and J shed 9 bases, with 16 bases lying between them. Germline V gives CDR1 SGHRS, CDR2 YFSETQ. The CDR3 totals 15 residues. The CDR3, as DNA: TGCGCCAGCAGCTCGAGACAGGAGCGAAGTTCACCCCTCCACTTT. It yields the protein CASSSRQERSSPLHF.

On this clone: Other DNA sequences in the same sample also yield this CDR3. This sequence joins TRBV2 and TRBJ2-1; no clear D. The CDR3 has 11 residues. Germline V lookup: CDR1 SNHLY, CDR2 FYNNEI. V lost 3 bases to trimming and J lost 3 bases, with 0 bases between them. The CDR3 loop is CASSDYNEQFF. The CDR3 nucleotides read TGTGCCAGCAGTGACTACAATGAGCAGTTCTTC.

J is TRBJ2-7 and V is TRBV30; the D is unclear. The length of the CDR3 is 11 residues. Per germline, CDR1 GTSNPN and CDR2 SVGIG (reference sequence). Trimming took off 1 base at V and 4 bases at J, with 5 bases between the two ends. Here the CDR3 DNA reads TGTGCCTGGAGTGCGAAGTACGAGCAGTACTTC. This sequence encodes CAWSAKYEQYF.

For the CDR3, the DNA is TGTGCCAGCAGTTCAGGGAGCGGGGTTTCGGCTGAGCAGTTCTTC. The encoded protein is CASSSGSGVSAEQFF. The chain joins TRBV6-6 to TRBJ2-1; 7 positions agree with TRBD2. The CDR3 has 15 amino acids. In germline, CDR1 is MNHNY, CDR2 SVGAGI (reference sequence). Unmatched junction bases numbered 12, after V lost 4 bases and J lost 9 bases.

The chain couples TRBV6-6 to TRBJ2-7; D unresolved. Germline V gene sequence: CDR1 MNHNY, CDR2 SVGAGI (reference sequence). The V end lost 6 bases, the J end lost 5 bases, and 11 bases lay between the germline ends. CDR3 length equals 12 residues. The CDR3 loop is CASSSRLDEQYF. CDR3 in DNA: TGTGCCAGCAGCTCAAGACTGGACGAGCAGTACTTC.

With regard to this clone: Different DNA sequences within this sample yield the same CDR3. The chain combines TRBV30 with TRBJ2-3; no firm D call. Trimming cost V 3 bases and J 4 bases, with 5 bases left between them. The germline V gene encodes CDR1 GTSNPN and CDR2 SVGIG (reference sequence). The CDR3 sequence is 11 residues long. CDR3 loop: CAWSRADTQYF. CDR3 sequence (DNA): TGTGCCTGGAGCCGGGCAGATACGCAGTATTTT.

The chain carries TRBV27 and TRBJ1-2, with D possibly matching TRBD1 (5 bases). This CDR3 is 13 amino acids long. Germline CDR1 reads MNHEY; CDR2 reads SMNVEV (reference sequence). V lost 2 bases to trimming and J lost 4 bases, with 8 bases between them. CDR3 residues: CASSLGGSYGYTF. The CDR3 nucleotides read TGTGCCAGCAGTTTAGGGGGAAGCTATGGCTACACCTTC.

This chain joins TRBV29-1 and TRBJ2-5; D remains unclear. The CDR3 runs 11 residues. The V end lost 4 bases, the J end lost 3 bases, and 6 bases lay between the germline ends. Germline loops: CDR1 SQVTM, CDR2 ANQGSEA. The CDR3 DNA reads TGCAGCGTTGGGCAGAAAGAGACCCAGTACTTC. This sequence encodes CSVGQKETQYF.

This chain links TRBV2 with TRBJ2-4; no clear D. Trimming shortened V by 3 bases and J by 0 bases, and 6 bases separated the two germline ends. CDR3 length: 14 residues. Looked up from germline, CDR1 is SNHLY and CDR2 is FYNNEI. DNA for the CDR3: TGTGCCAGCAGTGATCGAATAGCCAAAAACATTCAGTACTTC. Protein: CASSDRIAKNIQYF.

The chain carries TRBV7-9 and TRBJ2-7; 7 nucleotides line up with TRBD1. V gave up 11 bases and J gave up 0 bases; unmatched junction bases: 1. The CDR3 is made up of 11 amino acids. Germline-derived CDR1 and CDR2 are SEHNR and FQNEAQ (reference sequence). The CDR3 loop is CAWDSSYEQYF. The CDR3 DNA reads TGTGCCTGGGACAGCTCCTACGAGCAGTACTTC.

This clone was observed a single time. CDR3 residues: CASSKGQGGYEQYF. In DNA, the CDR3 is TGTGCCAGTAGTAAGGGACAGGGAGGCTACGAGCAGTACTTC. The chain has TRBV19 and TRBJ2-7; 9 bases agree with TRBD1. V dropped 4 bases and J dropped 3; count of bases not matched to a gene: 4. The CDR3 totals 14 residues. Germline V gene lookup returns CDR1 LNHDA and CDR2 SQIVND (reference sequence).